The 17 T cell receptor beta chains below come from one sample, sequenced in a study of human T cells and chemical hapten exposure. TCRdb re-analysed the RACE reads in MiXCR, keeping a single row per CDR3 protein. The sample yields about 40,000 distinct CDR3 sequences, about 3% seen once. Time point defined: patch test 2, 6 weeks after DPC sensitization. The treatment is: therapeutic diphenylcyclopropenone sensitization with weekly scalp DPC. The input for sequencing was whole blood, taken in connection with sensitization to the hapten diphenylcyclopropenone (DPC). The receptors were gathered from a middle-aged man with alopecia areata. Some clones in this sample may be carry-over from other donors' samples.

The rearrangement joins TRBV28 to TRBJ1-4; 7 nucleotides line up with TRBD1. The CDR3 length is 18 residues. Germline CDR1 and CDR2: MDHEN and SYDVKM. Trimming cost V 4 bases and J 3 bases; bases outside gene matches: 14. CDR3 sequence: CASSSLVEGARSNEKLFF. The DNA of the CDR3 is TGTGCCAGCAGTTCATTAGTCGAGGGGGCGCGGTCTAATGAAAAACTGTTTTTT.

Concerning this clonotype: This may come from a read error, since a much larger clone is one base off. The V gene is TRBV27, the J gene TRBJ1-5, with 7 bases fitting TRBD1. CDR3 size: 14 residues. Germline V gene sequence: CDR1 MNHEY, CDR2 SMNVEV (reference sequence). Written as DNA, the CDR3 is TGTGCCAGCAGTTCTCAGACAGGGCATCATCCCCAGCATTTT. Its protein product is CASSSQTGHHPQHF.

This clonotype has ten or more counts. This sequence joins TRBV5-6 and TRBJ1-1; the D is unclear. V lost 0 bases to trimming and J lost 0 bases, with 6 bases between them. The germline V gene encodes CDR1 SGHDT and CDR2 YYEEEE. CDR3 length equals 14 residues. The CDR3: CASSLGQMNTEAFF. CDR3 in DNA: TGTGCCAGCAGCTTGGGACAAATGAACACTGAAGCTTTCTTT.

This clonotype was observed many times. CDR3 nucleotide sequence: TGTGCCAGCAACCGAGGGTCGGGCTACGAGCAGTACTTC. Translation gives CASNRGSGYEQYF. The rearrangement links TRBV6-1 to TRBJ2-7, with TRBD2 as a possible D gene (5 bases). V lost 7 bases and J lost 3, with 13 bases in between. CDR3 length equals 13 residues. CDR1 and CDR2 from the germline V gene are MNHNS and SASEGT.

This clonotype was detected ten times or more. The chain combines TRBV11-2 with TRBJ1-3; D uncertain. V shed 6 bases and J shed 4 bases, with 7 bases lying between them. CDR1 and CDR2 (germline): SGHAT, FQNNGV. CDR3 length: 12 amino acids. The CDR3 sequence: CASSYLGNTIYF. CDR3 nucleotides: TGTGCCAGCAGTTATCTCGGAAACACCATATATTTT.

This clonotype was counted at least ten times. This chain connects TRBV27 to TRBJ2-7, with 10 bases lining up with TRBD1. CDR1 and CDR2 from the germline V gene are MNHEY and SMNVEV (reference sequence). With V trimmed by 4 bases and J by 0 bases, 3 bases remained unmatched. This CDR3 comprises 15 residues. The CDR3 reads CASSWGQGSSYEQYF. The CDR3 DNA follows: TGTGCCAGCAGTTGGGGACAGGGGAGCTCCTACGAGCAGTACTTC.

This clonotype showed up just a few times. The rearrangement links TRBV19 to TRBJ2-1, with 8 bases matching TRBD2. CDR1 and CDR2 (germline): LNHDA, SQIVND (reference sequence). The CDR3 has 16 residues. V was clipped by 5 bases and J by 2 bases; unmatched bases: 8. The CDR3 region is CASSLTSGATYNEQFF. CDR3 DNA: TGTGCCAGTAGTTTAACTAGCGGTGCCACCTACAATGAGCAGTTCTTC. Full variable domain (outside the CDR3, taken from reference TRBV19 and TRBJ2-1): DGGITQSPKYLFRKEGQNVTLSCEQNLNHDAMYWYRQDPGQGLRLIYYSQIVNDFQKGDIAEGYSVSREKKESFPLTVTSAQKNPTAFYLCASSLTSGATYNEQFFGPGTRLTVL.

This clonotype has a count of ten or more. This sequence joins TRBV9 and TRBJ2-1, with 12 bases fitting TRBD2. The CDR3 sequence is 21 residues long. Germline lookup yields CDR1 SGDLS and CDR2 YYNGEE. The V segment lost 0 bases and the J segment 4 bases; nucleotides outside the gene matches: 17. CDR3 amino acids: CASSVEVASGRALDLYNEQFF. CDR3 sequence (DNA): TGTGCCAGCAGCGTAGAAGTCGCTAGCGGGAGGGCCCTGGATCTATACAATGAGCAGTTCTTC.

Many counts were recorded for this clonotype. The rearrangement uses TRBV20-1 and TRBJ2-7, with D possibly being TRBD1 (5 bases). The CDR3 has 14 residues. CDR1 and CDR2 (germline): DFQATT, SNEGSKA (reference sequence). Between the trimmed V and J ends, which lost 3 bases and 6 bases, there was a span of 18 bases. The DNA of the CDR3 is TGCAGTGCTAGGGGGCGTGTGGGAATCAGCGAGCAGTACTTC. This translates into CSARGRVGISEQYF.

Ten or more counts support this clonotype. This chain connects TRBV20-1 to TRBJ1-5, with D unresolved. The CDR3 sequence is 13 residues long. Deletions cut 3 bases from V and 4 bases from J, with 10 bases between. CDR1 and CDR2 (germline): DFQATT, SNEGSKA (reference sequence). CDR3 nucleotides: TGCAGTGCTAGTAAAAGGGTTAATCAGCCCCAGCATTTT. Its translation is CSASKRVNQPQHF.

This clonotype was seen many times. The chain joins TRBV10-3 to TRBJ2-3; 10 bases line up with TRBD1. V lost 0 bases, J lost 4 bases, and 1 base stayed unmatched. This CDR3 has 15 amino acids. Germline CDR1 and CDR2: ENHRY and SYGVKD. The CDR3 here is CAISESGQGADTQYF. DNA for the CDR3: TGTGCCATCAGTGAGTCTGGACAGGGGGCAGATACGCAGTATTTT.

The genes are TRBV7-3 and TRBJ2-3; D is perhaps TRBD2 (5 bases). The CDR3 sequence is 14 residues long. Per germline, CDR1 SGHTA and CDR2 FQGTGA. The V gene lost 5 bases and the J gene lost 6 bases, with 15 bases spanning the gap. This chain's CDR3 is CASSRETRGDTQYF. CDR3 DNA sequence: TGTGCCAGCAGCCGCGAGACGCGAGGGGATACGCAGTATTTT.

This clonotype was found many times. J is TRBJ2-5 and V is TRBV5-1; 7 nucleotides match TRBD1. This CDR3 comprises 15 residues. The V segment lost 0 bases and the J segment 3 bases; nucleotides outside the gene matches: 5. The V gene's germline CDR1 is SGHRS and CDR2 YFSETQ. The CDR3 region is CASSLGRQGEETQYF. DNA of the CDR3: TGCGCCAGCAGCTTGGGTCGACAGGGAGAAGAGACCCAGTACTTC.

This clonotype was detected a few times. The chain combines TRBV10-3 with TRBJ2-5; possible D gene TRBD2, 6 bases. Per germline, CDR1 ENHRY and CDR2 SYGVKD. The CDR3 runs to 15 residues. The germline V and J ends were trimmed by 4 bases and 7 bases, with 19 bases remaining between them. In DNA form, the CDR3 reads TGTGCCATCAGTGCCCTCTCTAGCGACACCCGGACCCAGTACTTC. Translation: CAISALSSDTRTQYF.

This clonotype was detected many times. The chain carries TRBV4-2 and TRBJ2-7; D may be TRBD1 (6 bases). The CDR3 spans 16 residues. The germline V gene has CDR1 LGHNA and CDR2 YNFKEQ. V dropped 0 bases and J dropped 4 bases, with 16 bases sitting between them. The CDR3 region has the DNA TGTGCCAGCAGCCAAGAATTGAACAGGGTCTTGTACGAGCAGTACTTC. Translating it yields CASSQELNRVLYEQYF.

This clonotype was counted many times. This chain links TRBV9 with TRBJ1-2; D remains ambiguous. V was pared by 4 bases and J by 8 bases, with 15 bases between. The CDR3 is made up of 13 amino acids. Germline V gene lookup returns CDR1 SGDLS and CDR2 YYNGEE. This CDR3 is CASSHIGGQGYTF. CDR3 nucleotide sequence: TGTGCCAGCAGCCACATAGGTGGCCAAGGCTACACCTTC.

This clonotype has just a few counts. The chain uses TRBV11-2 and TRBJ1-1; tentatively, D is TRBD1 (5 bases). Germline assignment: CDR1 SGHAT and CDR2 FQNNGV. V was cut by 5 bases and J by 0 bases, with 7 bases left in between. This CDR3 comprises 13 residues. In DNA, the CDR3 is TGTGCCAGCAGCACAGGTTTGAACACTGAAGCTTTCTTT. Amino acid sequence: CASSTGLNTEAFF. The variable domain in full, with the rest retrieved from reference TRBV11-2 and TRBJ1-1, is EAGVAQSPRYKIIEKRQSVAFWCNPISGHATLYWYQQILGQGPKLLIQFQNNGVVDDSQLPKDRFSAERLKGVDSTLKIQPAKLEDSAVYLCASSTGLNTEAFFGQGTRLTVV.